This T cell receptor beta chain comes out of a study of T cell changes during pregnancy in multiple sclerosis. The CDR3 runs to 21 residues. V dropped 6 bases and J dropped 0 bases, with 27 bases sitting between them. CDR1 is MNHEY and CDR2 is SMNVEV in the germline V gene (reference sequence). Repertoires were generated with immunoSEQ multiplex PCR, while TCRdb's copy carries only in-frame clones and drops some. The data hold tens of thousands of clones, with 85% to 95% observed a single time. This clonotype was sampled from a female donor in good health, enrolled as a control in a pregnancy study. Sequencing was performed on peripheral blood, taken in the third trimester of pregnancy. The J gene is TRBJ2-6, the V gene TRBV27; possible D gene TRBD1, 5 bases. The CDR3 reads CASSLVRVTGKTYSGANVLTF. DNA for the CDR3: TGTGCCAGCAGCCTCGTGCGAGTTACAGGCAAAACTTACTCTGGGGCCAACGTCCTGACTTTC.